The table lists the clone carrying this T cell receptor (beta chain) with a few counts. Its target is unknown. This sample was included in a study of human T cells and chemical hapten exposure. Notes on the study in general: High-frequency TCRs, those above 1 in 1000, stayed the same after DPC sensitization. It should be noted that donors had alopecia, so their immune response may differ from healthy people's. Large CDR3 similarity clusters arose significantly more often from expanded TCRs than from controls.

V gave up 6 bases and J gave up 8 bases; unmatched junction bases: 11. CDR3 size: 15 residues. In germline, CDR1 is SNHLY, CDR2 FYNNEI. Sample time point: patch test 1, 2 weeks after DPC sensitization. Treatment described: therapeutic diphenylcyclopropenone sensitization with weekly scalp DPC. One entry per CDR3 protein, called by TCRdb with MiXCR from the RACE reads. The sample shows roughly 82,000 distinct CDR3 sequences, about 10% of them seen only once. This specimen consisted of whole blood, obtained in connection with sensitization to the hapten diphenylcyclopropenone (DPC). The chain uses TRBV2 and TRBJ2-1; 9 bases are shared with TRBD2. The TCR was taken from a woman aged 55-69 years with alopecia areata. Some clones in this sample may be carry-over from other donors' samples. CDR3: CASRQGLARGDEQFF. The CDR3 DNA follows: TGTGCCAGCAGGCAGGGACTAGCAAGGGGCGATGAGCAGTTCTTC.